These 29 T cell receptor beta chains were all obtained from the same sample, sequenced in a study of cytomegalovirus exposure and HLA in healthy donors (dated by TCRdb to 2017 to 2019). The library was produced with the immunoSEQ multiplex PCR assay. For the multiplex PCR, a mixture combining 60 forward primers for TCR Vbeta segments and 13 reverse primers for TCR Jbeta segments was used. TCRdb obtained this table from immuneACCESS and retained in-frame rearrangements with V and J assigned. These tables miss some clones; where compared with another copy, unresolved V genes account for less than half of the shortfall, and the remainder is unexplained. The sample contains approximately 160,000 clones, about 75% of them found a single time. About 1.3% of the sample comes from the top ten. The specimen sequenced was PBMCs. These receptors came from a man younger than 30 in good health and CMV-seronegative.

This clone was found a few times. The chain employs TRBV21-1 and TRBJ2-3; the table's D call, TRBD1, has no DNA check behind it. TRBV21-1 is marked as a pseudogene. This CDR3 is 14 amino acids long. CDR3 loop: CANPGTGRADTQYF. Here the CDR3 DNA reads TGTGCCAATCCCGGGACAGGGCGGGCAGATACGCAGTATTTT.

The gene calls are TRBV30 and TRBJ1-1; unclear D gene. Germline V lookup: CDR1 GTSNPN, CDR2 SVGIG (reference sequence). Trimming removed 5 bases at V and 7 bases at J, with 8 bases between. The CDR3 loop spans 10 amino acids. The DNA for the CDR3 is TGTGCCTGGGGGAGAGTTGAAGCTTTCTTT. Its translation: CAWGRVEAFF.

This chain joins TRBV5-1 and TRBJ2-7; 9 nucleotides align to TRBD1. Unmatched junction bases numbered 9, after V lost 0 bases and J lost 5 bases. Looked up from germline, CDR1 is SGHRS and CDR2 is YFSETQ. CDR3 length equals 16 residues. The CDR3 spells CASSLAEWDRAHEQYF. CDR3 coding DNA: TGCGCCAGCAGCTTGGCCGAGTGGGACAGGGCCCACGAGCAGTACTTC.

On this clone: Additional DNA sequences in this sample encode the identical CDR3. J is TRBJ2-7 and V is TRBV7-9; 10 nucleotides agree with TRBD2. The V and J ends lost 5 bases and 2 bases, in that order; junction bases with no gene match: 6. From germline, CDR1 is SEHNR and CDR2 FQNEAQ (reference sequence). The CDR3 has 15 residues. CDR3 nucleotide sequence: TGTGCCAGCAGCCCTGGACTAGCGGAGCCCTACGAGCAGTACTTC. Translation gives CASSPGLAEPYEQYF.

V and J are TRBV7-2 and TRBJ2-7; D gene uncertain. The V end lost 2 bases, the J end lost 5 bases, and 7 bases lay between the germline ends. There are 12 residues in the CDR3. CDR1 and CDR2 (germline): SGHTA, FQGNSA. The chain's CDR3 is CASSLYRHEQYF. DNA for the CDR3: TGTGCCAGCAGCTTATACAGACACGAGCAGTACTTC.

This rearrangement joins TRBV19 to TRBJ2-7, with D perhaps TRBD1 (10 bases). Germline loops: CDR1 LNHDA, CDR2 SQIVND (reference sequence). The CDR3 has 20 amino acids. The germline V and J ends were trimmed by 5 bases and 2 bases, with 31 bases remaining between them. For the CDR3, the DNA is TGTGCCAGTAGTCCCGAGGGGACAGGGGAGCATAGCGGGAGAGCCTACGAGCAGTACTTC. Its protein is CASSPEGTGEHSGRAYEQYF.

This rearrangement joins TRBV4-1 to TRBJ2-7; 11 bases agree with TRBD2. CDR1 is MGHRA and CDR2 is YSYEKL in the germline V gene. The J segment lost 4 bases and the V segment lost 1 base, leaving 18 bases of the junction unmatched. The CDR3 is 20 residues long. CDR3 coding DNA: TGCGCCAGCAGCCAAGTTGTAACTAGCGGGAGATGGGGGGCGGTTTACGAGCAGTACTTC. Translated: CASSQVVTSGRWGAVYEQYF.

The chain is built from TRBV27 and TRBJ1-1; D is ambiguous. This CDR3 contains 14 residues. V was pared by 5 bases and J by 3 bases, with 13 bases between. Per germline, CDR1 MNHEY and CDR2 SMNVEV (reference sequence). As DNA, the CDR3 is TGTGCCAGCAGTATCGTTGGGGAGGACACTGAAGCTTTCTTT. Residues: CASSIVGEDTEAFF.

This clone has just a few counts. The chain carries TRBV28 and TRBJ2-7, with D possibly being TRBD2 (5 bases). V dropped 3 bases and J dropped 4 bases, with 13 bases sitting between them. The CDR3 has 14 amino acids. Germline CDR1 MDHEN, CDR2 SYDVKM. The CDR3 region is CASSLRGKDYEQYF. Here the CDR3 DNA reads TGTGCCAGCAGTTTGAGAGGGAAAGATTACGAGCAGTACTTC. Looking up the rest from reference TRBV28 and TRBJ2-7 gives the full variable domain: DVKVTQSSRYLVKRTGEKVFLECVQDMDHENMFWYRQDPGLGLRLIYFSYDVKMKEKGDIPEGYSVSREKKERFSLILESASTNQTSMYLCASSLRGKDYEQYFGPGTRLTVT.

This rearrangement joins TRBV5-6 to TRBJ2-7, with a possible D match to TRBD1 (6 bases). The V and J ends lost 4 bases and 0 bases respectively, with 14 bases between them. Germline V gene lookup returns CDR1 SGHDT and CDR2 YYEEEE. This CDR3 is built from 15 residues. The CDR3 nucleotides are TGTGCCAGCAGCCCGACAGGTATTAGCTCCTACGAGCAGTACTTC. Translating it yields CASSPTGISSYEQYF.

The rearrangement joins TRBV15 to TRBJ2-1, with a weak D call TRBD1 (5 bases). From germline, CDR1 is LNHNV and CDR2 YYDKDF (reference sequence). The CDR3 sequence is 18 residues long. The V gene lost 1 base and the J gene lost 5 bases, with 21 bases spanning the gap. The CDR3 reads CATSRAGWVPGPNNEQFF. DNA of the CDR3: TGTGCCACCAGCAGAGCGGGCTGGGTCCCAGGGCCCAACAATGAGCAGTTCTTC.

The V and J genes are TRBV10-2 and TRBJ1-3; D gene ambiguous. In germline, CDR1 is WSHSY, CDR2 SAAADI. The CDR3 has 15 residues. The V end was cut by 3 bases, the J end by 1 base, with 10 bases between. CDR3 protein: CASSDLPESGNTIYF. CDR3 bases: TGCGCCAGCAGTGACCTCCCCGAGTCTGGAAACACCATATATTTT.

The chain has TRBV25-1 and TRBJ2-5; 7 bases are a match to TRBD1. Losses at the gene ends were 3 bases for V and 3 bases for J; bases not matched to a gene: 4. The CDR3 consists of 14 residues. Germline values: CDR1 MGHDK, CDR2 SYGVNS. CDR3 bases: TGTGCCAGCAGTGAGACTACAGGGGAAGAGACCCAGTACTTC. It encodes CASSETTGEETQYF.

J is TRBJ2-7 and V is TRBV5-4; TRBD1 agrees at 11 bases. Per the germline V gene, CDR1 is SGHNT and CDR2 is YYREEE (reference sequence). The CDR3 length is 15 residues. The V gene end was trimmed by 3 bases and the J gene end by 4 bases; junction bases not matched to a gene: 6. CDR3 protein: CASSWAGTGGYEQYF. In DNA, the CDR3 is TGTGCCAGCAGCTGGGCTGGGACAGGGGGGTACGAGCAGTACTTC.

The genes are TRBV4-3 and TRBJ2-1, with D perhaps TRBD2 (5 bases). Germline V CDR1 and CDR2: LGHNA, YSLEER. The germline V and J ends were trimmed by 0 bases and 4 bases, with 10 bases remaining between them. This CDR3 region has 15 residues. As DNA, the CDR3 is TGCGCCAGCAGCCAAGATGGGAGCCGTTACAATGAGCAGTTCTTC. Residues: CASSQDGSRYNEQFF.

The chain couples TRBV4-3 to TRBJ1-6, with D perhaps TRBD1 (5 bases). Trimming took off 0 bases at V and 3 bases at J, with 12 bases between the two ends. The CDR3 length is 17 residues. Germline CDR1 and CDR2: LGHNA and YSLEER. The CDR3 DNA follows: TGCGCCAGCAGCCAAGATCTGACAGATCGCTATAATTCACCCCTCCACTTT. Its translation is CASSQDLTDRYNSPLHF.

This chain uses TRBV25-1 with TRBJ2-3; no definite D call. Trimming removed 7 bases from V and 7 bases from J, with 9 bases in between. CDR1 and CDR2 from the germline V gene are MGHDK and SYGVNS. The CDR3 loop spans 11 amino acids. The DNA for the CDR3 is TGTGCCAGCATTTTTTACTATACGCAGTATTTT. Translated: CASIFYYTQYF.

The chain uses TRBV25-1 and TRBJ1-2; D is undetermined. Trimming pared 5 bases from V and 8 bases from J, leaving 15 bases between. The CDR3 has 13 amino acids. Germline loops: CDR1 MGHDK, CDR2 SYGVNS. The CDR3 nucleotides are TGTGCCAGCAGTACCCTGGCTGCGGCGGGCTACACCTTC. This gives the protein CASSTLAAAGYTF.

This clone has just a few counts. The J gene is TRBJ2-3, the V gene TRBV7-2; D call uncertain. Trimming removed 1 base at V and 3 bases at J, with 8 bases between. Per the germline V gene, CDR1 is SGHTA and CDR2 is FQGNSA. This CDR3 contains 14 residues. The DNA of the CDR3 is TGTGCCAGCAGCTTAGAGCTCTCTACAGATACGCAGTATTTT. Translating gives CASSLELSTDTQYF.

This sequence joins TRBV7-8 and TRBJ2-7, with 13 bases fitting TRBD2. With V trimmed by 3 bases and J by 2 bases, 10 bases remained unmatched. CDR1 and CDR2 (germline): SGHVS, FQNEAQ. The CDR3 is made up of 18 amino acids. The CDR3 DNA sequence: TGTGCCAGCAGCTTTCCAACTAGCGGGAGGGGGACTACCTACGAGCAGTACTTC. Translated: CASSFPTSGRGTTYEQYF.

V gene TRBV6-5 combines with J gene TRBJ2-7; D is perhaps TRBD1 (5 bases). The length of the CDR3 is 14 residues. Per the germline V gene, CDR1 is MNHEY and CDR2 is SVGAGI. The V end lost 3 bases, the J end lost 3 bases, and 12 bases lay between the germline ends. CDR3 in amino acids: CASSYGAGYYEQYF. In DNA form, the CDR3 reads TGTGCCAGCAGTTATGGGGCAGGTTACTACGAGCAGTACTTC.

The CDR3 bases are TGTGCCAGCAGCTTAGACCGGTACAATGAGCAGTTCTTC. This encodes CASSLDRYNEQFF. This chain connects TRBV7-2 to TRBJ2-1; no clear D. The CDR3 runs 13 residues. V lost 1 base to trimming and J lost 4 bases, with 5 bases between them. Germline values: CDR1 SGHTA, CDR2 FQGNSA.

This clone was detected only once. This rearrangement joins TRBV7-2 to TRBJ2-1; 9 bases map to TRBD2. With 8 bases clipped from V and 9 bases from J, the junction kept 14 bases outside the gene matches. The CDR3 covers 15 residues. Germline CDR1 SGHTA, CDR2 FQGNSA. CDR3 loop: CASGTVGAGGSEQFF. CDR3 in DNA: TGTGCCAGCGGCACAGTCGGGGCGGGAGGGAGTGAGCAGTTCTTC.

V usage is TRBV19 and J usage is TRBJ1-3; 8 bases are a match to TRBD1. CDR1 and CDR2 from the germline V gene are LNHDA and SQIVND (reference sequence). V lost 1 base to trimming and J lost 3 bases; unmatched junction nucleotides: 8. This CDR3 has 17 amino acids. CDR3 in DNA: TGTGCCAGTAGTATAGCCGCGGACAGGGAGTTTGGAAACACCATATATTTT. It encodes CASSIAADREFGNTIYF.

This clone was recorded a few times. The DNA of the CDR3 is TGTGCCAGCTCACCAACAGGGGGGGGTGGCAATCAGCCCCAGCATTTT. It codes for CASSPTGGGGNQPQHF. The chain carries TRBV18 and TRBJ1-5, with 8 nucleotides matching TRBD1. Trimming took 2 bases from V and 2 from J; bases not matched to a gene: 5. The germline V gene has CDR1 KGHSH and CDR2 LQKENI. The CDR3 is 16 residues long.

V and J are TRBV5-1 and TRBJ2-3; 16 bases are a match to TRBD2. Germline-derived CDR1 and CDR2 are SGHRS and YFSETQ. V shed 4 bases and J 0 bases; nucleotides not matched to a gene: 5. The CDR3 totals 18 residues. CDR3 region: CASSPGLAGGTSTDTQYF. Written as DNA, the CDR3 is TGCGCCAGCAGCCCGGGACTAGCGGGAGGGACTAGCACAGATACGCAGTATTTT.

This sequence joins TRBV18 and TRBJ1-1, with 7 bases matching TRBD1. Germline CDR1 and CDR2: KGHSH and LQKENI. The length of the CDR3 is 15 residues. V dropped 3 bases and J dropped 6; count of bases not matched to a gene: 10. For the CDR3, the DNA is TGTGCCAGCTCACCGGGCTGGACAGGTTCGTCTGAAGCTTTCTTT. Translated: CASSPGWTGSSEAFF. The whole variable domain, filled in from reference TRBV18 and TRBJ1-1, reads NAGVMQNPRHLVRRRGQEARLRCSPMKGHSHVYWYRQLPEEGLKFMVYLQKENIIDESGMPKERFSAEFPKEGPSILRIQQVVRGDSAAYFCASSPGWTGSSEAFFGQGTRLTVV.

This clone has only a few counts. The rearrangement links TRBV6-5 to TRBJ2-7; D is undetermined. In germline, CDR1 is MNHEY, CDR2 SVGAGI. The V and J ends lost 6 bases and 1 base respectively, with 16 bases between them. The CDR3 loop spans 15 amino acids. The CDR3, as DNA: TGTGCCAGCAGCTTAAGCCCCGGTGGTTCCTACGAGCAGTACTTC. Translation gives CASSLSPGGSYEQYF.

This CDR3 reads CASTLGGRGYGYTF. Here the CDR3 DNA reads TGTGCCAGCACCCTCGGGGGAAGGGGTTATGGCTACACCTTC. This chain connects TRBV28 to TRBJ1-2; D is perhaps TRBD1 (5 bases). V was trimmed by 7 bases and J by 5 bases, leaving 17 bases between them. This CDR3 comprises 14 residues. CDR1 is MDHEN and CDR2 is SYDVKM in the germline V gene.